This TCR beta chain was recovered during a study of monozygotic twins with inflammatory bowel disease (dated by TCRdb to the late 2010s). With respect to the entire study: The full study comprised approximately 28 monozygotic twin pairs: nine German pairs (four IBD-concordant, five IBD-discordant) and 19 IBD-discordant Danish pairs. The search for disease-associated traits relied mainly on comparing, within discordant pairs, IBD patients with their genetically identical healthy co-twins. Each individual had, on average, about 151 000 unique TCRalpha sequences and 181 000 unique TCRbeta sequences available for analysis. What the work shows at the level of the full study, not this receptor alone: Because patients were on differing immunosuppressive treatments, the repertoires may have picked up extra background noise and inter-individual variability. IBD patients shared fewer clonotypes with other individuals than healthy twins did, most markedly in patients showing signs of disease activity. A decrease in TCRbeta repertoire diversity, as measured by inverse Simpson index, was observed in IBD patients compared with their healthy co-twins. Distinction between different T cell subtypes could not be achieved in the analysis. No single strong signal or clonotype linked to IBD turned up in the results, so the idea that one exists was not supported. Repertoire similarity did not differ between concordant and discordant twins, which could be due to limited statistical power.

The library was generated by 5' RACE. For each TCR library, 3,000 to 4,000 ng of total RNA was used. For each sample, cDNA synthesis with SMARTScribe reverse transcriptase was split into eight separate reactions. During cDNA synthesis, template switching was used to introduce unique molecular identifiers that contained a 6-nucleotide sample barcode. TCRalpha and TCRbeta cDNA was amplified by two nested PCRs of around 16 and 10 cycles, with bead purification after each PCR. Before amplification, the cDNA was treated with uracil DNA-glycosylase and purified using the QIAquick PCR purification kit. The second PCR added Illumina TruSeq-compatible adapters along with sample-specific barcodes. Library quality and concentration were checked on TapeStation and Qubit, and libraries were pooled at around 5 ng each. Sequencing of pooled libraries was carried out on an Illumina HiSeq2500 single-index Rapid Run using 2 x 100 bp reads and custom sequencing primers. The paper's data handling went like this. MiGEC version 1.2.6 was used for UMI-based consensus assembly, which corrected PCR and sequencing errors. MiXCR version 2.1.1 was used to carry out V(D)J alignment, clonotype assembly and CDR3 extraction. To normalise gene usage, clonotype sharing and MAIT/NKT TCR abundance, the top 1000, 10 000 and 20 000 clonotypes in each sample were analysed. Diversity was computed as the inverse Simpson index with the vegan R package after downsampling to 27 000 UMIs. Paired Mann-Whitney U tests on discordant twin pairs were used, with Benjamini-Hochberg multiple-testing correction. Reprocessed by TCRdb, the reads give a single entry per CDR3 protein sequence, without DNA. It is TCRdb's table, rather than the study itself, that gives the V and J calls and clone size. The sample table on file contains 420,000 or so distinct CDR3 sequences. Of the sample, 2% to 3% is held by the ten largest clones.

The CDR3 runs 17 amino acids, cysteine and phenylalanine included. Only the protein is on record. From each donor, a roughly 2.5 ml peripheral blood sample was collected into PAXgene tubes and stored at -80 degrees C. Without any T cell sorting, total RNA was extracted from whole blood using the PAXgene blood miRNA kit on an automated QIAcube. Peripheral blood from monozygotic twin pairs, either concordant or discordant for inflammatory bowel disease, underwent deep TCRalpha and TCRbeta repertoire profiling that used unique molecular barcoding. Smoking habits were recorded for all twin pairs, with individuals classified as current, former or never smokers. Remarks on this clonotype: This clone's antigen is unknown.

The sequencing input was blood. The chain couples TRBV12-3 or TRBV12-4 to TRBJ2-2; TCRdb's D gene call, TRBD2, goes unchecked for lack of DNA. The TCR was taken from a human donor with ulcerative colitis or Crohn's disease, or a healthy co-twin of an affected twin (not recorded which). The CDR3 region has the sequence CASTTLAGGVNTGELFF.